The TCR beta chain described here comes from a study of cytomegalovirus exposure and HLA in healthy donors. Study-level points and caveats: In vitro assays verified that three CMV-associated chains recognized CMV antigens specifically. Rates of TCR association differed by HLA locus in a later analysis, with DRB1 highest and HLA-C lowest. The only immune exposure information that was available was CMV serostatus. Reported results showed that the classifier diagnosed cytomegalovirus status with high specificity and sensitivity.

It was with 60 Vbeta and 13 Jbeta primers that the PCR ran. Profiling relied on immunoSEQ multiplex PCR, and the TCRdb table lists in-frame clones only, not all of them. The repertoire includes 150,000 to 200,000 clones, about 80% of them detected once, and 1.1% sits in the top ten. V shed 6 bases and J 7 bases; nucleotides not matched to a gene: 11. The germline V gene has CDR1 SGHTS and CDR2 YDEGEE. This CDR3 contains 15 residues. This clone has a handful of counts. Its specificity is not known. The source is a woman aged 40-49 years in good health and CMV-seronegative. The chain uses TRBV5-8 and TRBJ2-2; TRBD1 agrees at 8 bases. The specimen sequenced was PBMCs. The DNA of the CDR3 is TGTGCCAGCACCGCGGACAGGGCGCGATTCGGGGAGCTGTTTTTT. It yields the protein CASTADRARFGELFF.